A single sample gave rise to the 10 T cell receptor beta chains below, sequenced in a study of OX40 agonist ivuxolimab in advanced cancers. TCRdb keeps only in-frame clones here, not all; method: immunoSEQ multiplex PCR. The repertoire holds 30,000 to 45,000 clones, around 87% seen once, with roughly 2.3% in the top ten. Material: CD4+ or CD8+ T cells sorted from blood, obtained in a trial of the OX40 agonist ivuxolimab. These TCRs come from an adult with an advanced solid tumor such as melanoma, head and neck, liver or kidney cancer.

The rearrangement links TRBV5-1 to TRBJ2-1; 10 bases are a match to TRBD1. This CDR3 comprises 16 residues. The V segment lost 2 bases and the J segment 7 bases; nucleotides outside the gene matches: 9. CDR1 and CDR2 from the germline V gene are SGHRS and YFSETQ. CDR3 in DNA: TGCGCCAGCAGCTTTGGTGGGACAGGGGACCTTAATGAGCAGTTCTTC. Its translation: CASSFGGTGDLNEQFF. Using reference TRBV5-1 and TRBJ2-1 for the parts outside the CDR3, the full variable domain is KAGVTQTPRYLIKTRGQQVTLSCSPISGHRSVSWYQQTPGQGLQFLFEYFSETQRNKGNFPGRFSGRQFSNSRSEMNVSTLELGDSALYLCASSFGGTGDLNEQFFGPGTRLTVL.

The table lists this clone with a few counts. The chain joins TRBV11-3 to TRBJ1-1; 7 bases agree with TRBD1. The CDR3 has 17 residues. Germline values: CDR1 SGHNT, CDR2 YENEEA. V dropped 1 base and J dropped 1; count of bases not matched to a gene: 9. CDR3 residues: CASSLGEPGQPNTEAFF. DNA of the CDR3: TGTGCCAGCAGCTTAGGGGAACCGGGACAGCCGAACACTGAAGCTTTCTTT.

This clone appeared once. This rearrangement joins TRBV6-1 to TRBJ2-1; the match to TRBD1 covers 7 bases. The germline CDR1 and CDR2 sequences are MNHNS and SASEGT. There are 15 residues in the CDR3. V gave up 6 bases and J gave up 9 bases; unmatched junction bases: 14. The chain's CDR3 is CASSVDRVVLGEQFF. As DNA, the CDR3 is TGTGCCAGCAGCGTCGACAGGGTGGTCTTGGGTGAGCAGTTCTTC.

The rearrangement joins TRBV10-3 to TRBJ1-2, with no clear D. The V gene's germline CDR1 is ENHRY and CDR2 SYGVKD. The germline V and J ends were trimmed by 8 bases and 3 bases, with 13 bases remaining between them. The CDR3 runs 13 residues. CDR3: CAIQATADYGYTF. In DNA, the CDR3 is TGTGCCATCCAAGCAACTGCAGACTATGGCTACACCTTC.

V is TRBV19 and J is TRBJ1-2; D is possibly TRBD1 (5 bases). Germline values: CDR1 LNHDA, CDR2 SQIVND (reference sequence). V lost 5 bases and J lost 4, with 11 bases in between. CDR3 length equals 13 residues. This chain's CDR3 is CASSEGFGYGYTF. Written as DNA, the CDR3 is TGTGCCAGTAGTGAGGGGTTTGGCTATGGCTACACCTTC.

The V and J genes are TRBV27 and TRBJ2-5; 12 bases agree with TRBD2. The junction had 7 bases not matched to a gene; V was cut back by 6 bases and J by 5 bases. In germline, CDR1 is MNHEY, CDR2 SMNVEV (reference sequence). The CDR3 is 15 residues long. The CDR3 sequence is CASRGLAGGEETQYF. CDR3 bases: TGTGCCAGCAGGGGACTAGCGGGCGGCGAGGAGACCCAGTACTTC.

The chain links TRBV18 to TRBJ2-5; D is uncertain. CDR1 KGHSH and CDR2 LQKENI come from the germline V gene. V was shortened by 4 bases and J by 1 base, with 1 base between the two germline ends. This CDR3 spans 11 amino acids. CDR3 DNA sequence: TGTGCCAGCTCACTCCAAGAGACCCAGTACTTC. It translates to CASSLQETQYF.

The chain recombines TRBV14 with TRBJ2-7; a possible D gene is TRBD2 (5 bases). CDR1 is SGHDN, CDR2 FVKESK, per germline. This CDR3 contains 13 residues. Deletions cut 4 bases from V and 6 bases from J, with 13 bases between. DNA of the CDR3: TGTGCCAGCAGCCCCGAGGGCATACGCGAGCAGTACTTC. Translated, it gives CASSPEGIREQYF.

This CDR3 is CSARERLRGTQYF. In DNA, the CDR3 is TGCAGCGCCCGCGAGAGGTTGCGGGGGACCCAGTACTTC. The chain couples TRBV29-1 to TRBJ2-5, with D perhaps TRBD2 (6 bases). Germline CDR1 and CDR2: SQVTM and ANQGSEA. V was trimmed by 7 bases and J by 7 bases, leaving 19 bases between them. The CDR3 length is 13 residues.

The V and J genes are TRBV7-2 and TRBJ1-2, with D possibly TRBD1 on 5 matching bases. From germline, CDR1 is SGHTA and CDR2 FQGNSA. V shed 6 bases and J shed 0 bases, with 17 bases lying between them. The CDR3 covers 16 residues. The CDR3 loop is CASSPGGGLANYGYTF. The CDR3 DNA reads as TGTGCCAGCAGTCCCGGGGGGGGGTTAGCTAACTATGGCTACACCTTC.